Shown below are 8 T cell receptor beta chains from a single sample sequenced in a study of shared clonotypes between healthy human individuals. Cells designated naive CD8 were CD45RO-negative and were positively selected for CCR7, with terminally differentiated effector memory CD45RA+ cells excluded. Sequencing was performed with immunoSEQ multiplex PCR; in TCRdb, only in-frame clones are kept and a portion is missing. The sample shows just over 2,000,000 clones, approximately 94% of them seen only once. Input material: naive CD8+ T cells sorted from blood. The receptor source for this set is a man aged 18 to 29 in good health.

CDR3: CASSFNIQGDSYNEQFF. CDR3 DNA sequence: TGTGCCAGCAGTTTCAATATACAGGGGGACTCCTACAATGAGCAGTTCTTC. The chain joins TRBV28 to TRBJ2-1, with TRBD1 identical over 8 bases. CDR1 is MDHEN, CDR2 SYDVKM, per germline. CDR3 length equals 17 residues. The ends lost 3 bases at V and 0 bases at J; junction bases unmatched: 7.

The chain combines TRBV5-8 with TRBJ2-5; TRBD1 or TRBD2 may be the D gene (5 bases each). V was trimmed by 3 bases and J by 1 base, leaving 22 bases between them. The CDR3 is 18 residues long. The germline V gene has CDR1 SGHTS and CDR2 YDEGEE. CDR3 DNA sequence: TGTGCCAGCAGCTGGGGGTTGGGTCAGGGATATATCCAAGAGACCCAGTACTTC. Encoded protein: CASSWGLGQGYIQETQYF.

This chain joins TRBV9 and TRBJ1-2; a possible D gene is TRBD1 (5 bases). The CDR3 covers 13 residues. CDR1 and CDR2 (germline): SGDLS, YYNGEE. V was shortened by 0 bases and J by 7 bases, with 10 bases between the two germline ends. CDR3 in amino acids: CASSVGDLSGYTF. CDR3 DNA: TGTGCCAGCAGCGTAGGGGACCTATCTGGCTACACCTTC.

The V call is TRBV7-2, the J call TRBJ2-1; D unclear. The length of the CDR3 is 13 residues. V was trimmed by 5 bases and J by 0 bases, leaving 5 bases between them. CDR1 and CDR2 (germline): SGHTA, FQGNSA. CDR3 sequence reads: CASSPFSYNEQFF. CDR3 bases: TGTGCCAGCAGCCCCTTCTCCTACAATGAGCAGTTCTTC.

The CDR3 nucleotides read TGTGCCAGCAGCTTAGAAGAGGGACAGCAGGCTTATGGCTACACCTTC. This codes for CASSLEEGQQAYGYTF. The V gene is TRBV7-9, the J gene TRBJ1-2; 7 positions agree with TRBD1. The CDR3 runs 16 residues. Germline trimming cut 1 base from V and 5 bases from J; bases unmatched to any gene: 10. CDR1 and CDR2 (germline): SEHNR, FQNEAQ (reference sequence).

The V and J genes are TRBV2 and TRBJ2-7; maybe TRBD2 (7 bases). Germline V gives CDR1 SNHLY, CDR2 FYNNEI. Trimming shortened V by 5 bases and J by 3 bases, and 11 bases separated the two germline ends. The CDR3 totals 13 residues. The CDR3 DNA reads TGTGCCAGCAGTACGGGGGGACACTACGAGCAGTACTTC. Protein sequence: CASSTGGHYEQYF.

CDR3 amino acids: CASSEARTGAETQYF. CDR3 nucleotides: TGTGCCAGCAGTGAAGCTAGGACAGGGGCAGAGACCCAGTACTTC. The chain links TRBV2 to TRBJ2-5; TRBD1 agrees at 9 bases. CDR1 and CDR2 (germline): SNHLY, FYNNEI. J gave up 4 bases and V 0 bases, and 3 bases lay outside the gene matches. The CDR3 extends over 15 amino acids. The complete variable domain, with remaining parts taken from reference TRBV2 and TRBJ2-5, reads EPEVTQTPSHQVTQMGQEVILRCVPISNHLYFYWYRQILGQKVEFLVSFYNNEISEKSEIFDDQFSVERPDGSNFTLKIRSTKLEDSAMYFCASSEARTGAETQYFGPGTRLLVL.

The chain recombines TRBV11-2 with TRBJ2-7, with D tentatively TRBD1 (5 bases). CDR1 is SGHAT, CDR2 FQNNGV, per germline. CDR3 length equals 15 residues. Trimming stripped 5 bases from V and 3 bases from J, with 17 bases between. The CDR3 DNA follows: TGTGCCAGCAGCCCTTTGGACACCCTAGTCTACGAGCAGTACTTC. Its translation: CASSPLDTLVYEQYF.